This TCR beta chain appears in the sequencing data of a study of STAT3 mutations in large granular lymphocyte leukemia. Study results and caveats: At least one immunodominant TCR beta clonotype appeared in every T-cell large granular lymphocyte leukemia patient.

This clone was detected only a few times. Its matching antigen is unknown. CDR1 is GTSNPN and CDR2 is SVGIG in the germline V gene (reference sequence). The V end lost 0 bases, the J end lost 6 bases, and 19 bases lay between the germline ends. There are 16 residues in the CDR3. Some clones are missing from TCRdb's copy, which holds only in-frame ones; the method was immunoSEQ multiplex PCR. Among thousands of clones listed, roughly a third were seen once. This sequence was found in a human donor with T large granular lymphocyte leukemia. Some clones in this sample may be carry-over from other donors' samples. Sequencing used PBMCs. J is TRBJ2-3 and V is TRBV30; perhaps TRBD2 as D (7 bases). Written as DNA, the CDR3 is TGTGCCTGGAGTGTTTGGGGGGGCGGGTATCAGGATACGCAGTATTTT. It specifies CAWSVWGGGYQDTQYF.